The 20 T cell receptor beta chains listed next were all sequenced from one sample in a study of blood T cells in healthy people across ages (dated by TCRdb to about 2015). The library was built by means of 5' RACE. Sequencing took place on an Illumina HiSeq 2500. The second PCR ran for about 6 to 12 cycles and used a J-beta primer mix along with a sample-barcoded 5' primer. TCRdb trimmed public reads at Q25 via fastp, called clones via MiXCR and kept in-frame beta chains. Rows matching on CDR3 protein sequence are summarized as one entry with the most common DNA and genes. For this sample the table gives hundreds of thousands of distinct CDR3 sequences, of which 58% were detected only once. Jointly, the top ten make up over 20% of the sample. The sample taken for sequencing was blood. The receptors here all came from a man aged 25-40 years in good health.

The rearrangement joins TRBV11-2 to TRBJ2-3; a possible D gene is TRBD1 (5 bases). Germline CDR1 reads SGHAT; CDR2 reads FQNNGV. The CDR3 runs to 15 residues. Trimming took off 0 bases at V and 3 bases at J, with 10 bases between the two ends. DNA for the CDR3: TGTGCCAGCAGCTTAGATCGGAAGGGGACAGATACGCAGTATTTT. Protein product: CASSLDRKGTDTQYF.

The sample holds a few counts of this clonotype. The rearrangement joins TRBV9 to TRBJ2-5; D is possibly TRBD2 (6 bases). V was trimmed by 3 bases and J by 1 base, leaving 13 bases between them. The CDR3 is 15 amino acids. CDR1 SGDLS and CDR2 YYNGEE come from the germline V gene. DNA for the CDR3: TGTGCCAGCAGCGAGGGGCCGGGACTCCAAGAGACCCAGTACTTC. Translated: CASSEGPGLQETQYF.

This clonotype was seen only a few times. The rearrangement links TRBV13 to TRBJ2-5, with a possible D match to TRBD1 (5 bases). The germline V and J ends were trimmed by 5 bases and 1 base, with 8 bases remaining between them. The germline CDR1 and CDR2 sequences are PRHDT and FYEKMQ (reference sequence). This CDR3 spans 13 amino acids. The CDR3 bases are TGTGCCAGCAGCAGCAGGGCCCAAGAGACCCAGTACTTC. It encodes CASSSRAQETQYF.

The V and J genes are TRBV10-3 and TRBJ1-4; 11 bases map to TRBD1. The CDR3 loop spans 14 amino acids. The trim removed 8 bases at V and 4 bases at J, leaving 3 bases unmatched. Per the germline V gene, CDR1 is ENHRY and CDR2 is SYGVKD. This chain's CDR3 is CAIGTGGVNEKLFF. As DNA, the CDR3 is TGTGCCATCGGGACAGGGGGGGTTAATGAAAAACTGTTTTTT.

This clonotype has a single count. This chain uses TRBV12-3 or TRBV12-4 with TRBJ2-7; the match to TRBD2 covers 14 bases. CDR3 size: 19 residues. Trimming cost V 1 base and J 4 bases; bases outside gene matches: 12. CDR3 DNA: TGTGCCAGCAGTTTAGGGACTAGCGGGAGGACATCAGCTAATTACGAGCAGTACTTC. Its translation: CASSLGTSGRTSANYEQYF.

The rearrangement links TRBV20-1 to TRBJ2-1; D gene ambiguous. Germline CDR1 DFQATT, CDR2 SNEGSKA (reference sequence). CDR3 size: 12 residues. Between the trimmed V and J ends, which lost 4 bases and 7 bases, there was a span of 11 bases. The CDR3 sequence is CSATRLGNEQFF. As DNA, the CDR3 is TGCAGTGCTACCAGACTGGGGAATGAGCAGTTCTTC.

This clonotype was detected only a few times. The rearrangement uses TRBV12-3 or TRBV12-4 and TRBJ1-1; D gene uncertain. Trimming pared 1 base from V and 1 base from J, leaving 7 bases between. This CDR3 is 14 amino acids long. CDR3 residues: CASSLDKGNTEAFF. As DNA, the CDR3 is TGTGCCAGCAGTTTAGATAAGGGGAACACTGAAGCTTTCTTT.

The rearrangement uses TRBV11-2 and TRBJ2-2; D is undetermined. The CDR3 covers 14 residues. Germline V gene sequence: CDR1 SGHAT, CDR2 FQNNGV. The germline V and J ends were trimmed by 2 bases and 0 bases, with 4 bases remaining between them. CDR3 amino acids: CASSLNSNTGELFF. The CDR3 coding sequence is TGTGCCAGCAGCTTAAACTCGAACACCGGGGAGCTGTTTTTT.

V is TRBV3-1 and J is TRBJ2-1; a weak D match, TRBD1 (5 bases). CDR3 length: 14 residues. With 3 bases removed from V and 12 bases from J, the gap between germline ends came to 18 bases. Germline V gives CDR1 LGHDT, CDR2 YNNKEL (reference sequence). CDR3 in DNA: TGTGCCAGCAGCCAGGAATCTGACAAGGGGCTGCAGTTCTTC. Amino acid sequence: CASSQESDKGLQFF.

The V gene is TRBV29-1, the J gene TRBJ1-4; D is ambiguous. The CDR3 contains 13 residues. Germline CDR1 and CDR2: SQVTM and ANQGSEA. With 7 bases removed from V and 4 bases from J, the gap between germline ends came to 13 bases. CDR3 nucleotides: TGCAGCGCCCAGCCGGGAGGTAATGAAAAACTGTTTTTT. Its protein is CSAQPGGNEKLFF.

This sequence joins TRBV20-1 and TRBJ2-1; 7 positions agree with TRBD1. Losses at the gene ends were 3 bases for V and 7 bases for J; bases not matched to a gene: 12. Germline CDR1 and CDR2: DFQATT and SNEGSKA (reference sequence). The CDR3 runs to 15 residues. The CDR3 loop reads CSASGQVLSGNEQFF. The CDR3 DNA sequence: TGCAGTGCTAGCGGACAGGTTTTATCTGGGAATGAGCAGTTCTTC.

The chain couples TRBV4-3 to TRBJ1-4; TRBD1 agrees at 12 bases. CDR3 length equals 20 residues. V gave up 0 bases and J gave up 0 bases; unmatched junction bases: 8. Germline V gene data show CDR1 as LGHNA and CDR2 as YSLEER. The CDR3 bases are TGCGCCAGCAGCCAAGAATTCCTGGGACAGGGGGCGACAACTAATGAAAAACTGTTTTTT. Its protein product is CASSQEFLGQGATTNEKLFF.

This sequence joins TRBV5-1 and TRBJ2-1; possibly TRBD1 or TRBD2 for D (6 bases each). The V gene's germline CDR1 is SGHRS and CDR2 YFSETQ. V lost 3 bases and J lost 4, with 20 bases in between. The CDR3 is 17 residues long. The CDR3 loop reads CASSSHRTGAAYNEQFF. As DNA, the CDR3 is TGCGCCAGCAGCTCGCACCGGACGGGGGCAGCTTACAATGAGCAGTTCTTC.

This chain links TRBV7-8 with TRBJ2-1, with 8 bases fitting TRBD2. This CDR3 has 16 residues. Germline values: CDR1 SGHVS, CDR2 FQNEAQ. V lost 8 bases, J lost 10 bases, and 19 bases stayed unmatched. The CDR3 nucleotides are TGTGCCAGCTCCACTTTCAGGTTAGCGGGGAACCGGGAGCAGTTCTTC. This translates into CASSTFRLAGNREQFF.

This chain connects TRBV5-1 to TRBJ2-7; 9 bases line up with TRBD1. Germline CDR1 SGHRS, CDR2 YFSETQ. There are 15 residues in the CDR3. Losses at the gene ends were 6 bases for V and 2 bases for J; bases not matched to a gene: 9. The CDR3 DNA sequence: TGCGCCAGCACCCGGACAGGGGACGGGACCTACGAGCAGTACTTC. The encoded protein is CASTRTGDGTYEQYF.

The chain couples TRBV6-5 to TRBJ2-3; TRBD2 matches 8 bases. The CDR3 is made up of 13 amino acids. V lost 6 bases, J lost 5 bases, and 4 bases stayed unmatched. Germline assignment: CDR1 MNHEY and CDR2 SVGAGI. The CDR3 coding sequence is TGTGCCAGCAGACCCGGGGGGGGAGATACGCAGTATTTT. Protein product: CASRPGGGDTQYF.

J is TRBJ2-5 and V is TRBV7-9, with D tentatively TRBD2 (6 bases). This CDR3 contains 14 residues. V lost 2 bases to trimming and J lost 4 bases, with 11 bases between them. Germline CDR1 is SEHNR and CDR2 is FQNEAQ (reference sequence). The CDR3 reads CASSLRGYGETQYF. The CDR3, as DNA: TGTGCCAGCAGCTTACGGGGGTACGGAGAGACCCAGTACTTC.

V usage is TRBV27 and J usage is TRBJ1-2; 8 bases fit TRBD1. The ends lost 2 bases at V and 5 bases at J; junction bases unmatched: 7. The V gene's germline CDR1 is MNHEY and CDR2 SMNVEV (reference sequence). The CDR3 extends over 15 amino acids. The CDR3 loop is CASSLDGQGGYGYTF. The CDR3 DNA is TGTGCCAGCAGTTTAGACGGACAGGGTGGATATGGCTACACCTTC.

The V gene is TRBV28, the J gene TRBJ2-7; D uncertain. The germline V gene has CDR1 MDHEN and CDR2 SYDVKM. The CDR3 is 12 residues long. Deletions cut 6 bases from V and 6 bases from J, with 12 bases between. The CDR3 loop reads CASRGPVGEQYF. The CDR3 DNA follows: TGTGCCAGCAGGGGTCCCGTTGGCGAGCAGTACTTC.

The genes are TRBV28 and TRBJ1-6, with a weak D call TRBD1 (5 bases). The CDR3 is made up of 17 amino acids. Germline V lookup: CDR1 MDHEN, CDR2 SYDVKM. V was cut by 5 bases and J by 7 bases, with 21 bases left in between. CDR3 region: CASSPAVLDTRNSPLHF. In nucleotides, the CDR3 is TGTGCCAGCAGTCCCGCAGTCCTGGACACCAGGAATTCACCCCTCCACTTT. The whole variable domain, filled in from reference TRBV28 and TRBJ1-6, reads DVKVTQSSRYLVKRTGEKVFLECVQDMDHENMFWYRQDPGLGLRLIYFSYDVKMKEKGDIPEGYSVSREKKERFSLILESASTNQTSMYLCASSPAVLDTRNSPLHFGNGTRLTVT.